The clone carrying this TCR beta chain was picked up a small number of times. Its antigen is not identified. The record originates from a study of T cells in Graves' hyperthyroidism and ophthalmopathy. The germline CDR1 and CDR2 sequences are MNHEY and SMNVEV (reference sequence). V lost 3 bases and J lost 4, with 9 bases in between. The CDR3 length is 14 residues. Researchers amplified the TCR beta CDR3 regions from RNA transcripts. During a first-round RT-PCR of the TCR CDR3, the HTBI primer set was used. TCRdb reprocessed the multiplex PCR reads via MiXCR and lists one record per CDR3 protein. There are nearly 750,000 distinct CDR3 sequences in the sample; about 35% occur only once, and 30% to 40% lies in the top ten. Points from the study as a whole: Stable hyperthyroidism and ophthalmopathy were separated using 13 V-J signatures. Also found in blood were most expanded thyroid clonotypes above 0.001.

These patients, aged 18 to 65, had recently diagnosed hyperthyroidism lasting under 2 months. Exclusion criteria comprised uncontrolled infection, other autoimmune disease, pregnancy or lactation. This receptor was taken from a middle-aged woman with Graves' hyperthyroidism. The chain links TRBV27 to TRBJ2-2; maybe TRBD1 (5 bases). The sequenced sample consisted of blood. DNA of the CDR3: TGTGCCAGCAGTTTGTCCAGGGCCACCGGGGAGCTGTTTTTT. Translation gives CASSLSRATGELFF.